Below are 27 T cell receptor beta chains sequenced from a single sample in a study of OX40 agonist ivuxolimab in advanced cancers. Profiling relied on immunoSEQ multiplex PCR, and the TCRdb table lists in-frame clones only, not all of them. The repertoire holds 72,000 or so clones, with approximately 89% as singletons. Material: CD4+ or CD8+ T cells sorted from blood, obtained in a trial of the OX40 agonist ivuxolimab. The receptor set was obtained from an adult with an advanced solid tumor such as melanoma, head and neck, liver or kidney cancer.

The chain carries TRBV9 and TRBJ2-3, with D possibly TRBD1 on 6 matching bases. V was pared by 3 bases and J by 3 bases, with 11 bases between. The CDR3 covers 14 residues. Germline loops: CDR1 SGDLS, CDR2 YYNGEE. The CDR3 is CASSAITGTDTQYF. The CDR3 DNA reads as TGTGCCAGCAGCGCTATCACAGGGACAGATACGCAGTATTTT. The entire variable domain, with the rest obtained from reference TRBV9 and TRBJ2-3, is as follows: DSGVTQTPKHLITATGQRVTLRCSPRSGDLSVYWYQQSLDQGLQFLIQYYNGEERAKGNILERFSAQQFPDLHSELNLSSLELGDSALYFCASSAITGTDTQYFGPGTRLTVL.

The chain uses TRBV4-1 and TRBJ2-1, with D tentatively TRBD2 (5 bases). From germline, CDR1 is MGHRA and CDR2 YSYEKL. V lost 1 base, J lost 12 bases, and 22 bases lay in between. CDR3 length: 16 amino acids. This CDR3 reads CASSQGEGRPGLGQFF. The CDR3 nucleotides are TGCGCCAGCAGCCAAGGAGAGGGCAGGCCCGGGCTCGGGCAGTTCTTC.

As regards this clone: The identical CDR3 is also encoded by other nucleotide sequences in the sample. This chain uses TRBV2 with TRBJ1-2; 7 positions agree with TRBD1. CDR3 length: 11 amino acids. CDR1 is SNHLY and CDR2 is FYNNEI in the germline V gene. The V and J ends lost 8 bases and 3 bases, in that order; junction bases with no gene match: 0. The DNA of the CDR3 is TGTGCCAGCGGGACAGACTATGGCTACACCTTC. Translating gives CASGTDYGYTF.

The chain has TRBV5-1 and TRBJ2-1; D assignment may be TRBD1 or TRBD2 (6 bases each). This CDR3 comprises 14 residues. V was clipped by 4 bases and J by 8 bases, with 16 bases between them. CDR1 SGHRS and CDR2 YFSETQ come from the germline V gene. CDR3 coding DNA: TGCGCCAGCAGCACAGTGGGGGGCCCGGATGAGCAGTTCTTC. Amino acid sequence: CASSTVGGPDEQFF.

The chain joins TRBV5-1 to TRBJ2-2; D is undetermined. V lost 0 bases and J lost 6, with 9 bases in between. Germline CDR1 and CDR2: SGHRS and YFSETQ. The CDR3 extends over 14 amino acids. CDR3 region: CASSLVGQAGELFF. CDR3 bases: TGCGCCAGCAGCTTGGTGGGTCAGGCCGGGGAGCTGTTTTTT.

The gene calls are TRBV15 and TRBJ2-2; 7 bases are a match to TRBD2. Germline trimming cut 1 base from V and 7 bases from J; bases unmatched to any gene: 6. This CDR3 region has 15 residues. Germline CDR1 LNHNV, CDR2 YYDKDF (reference sequence). The CDR3 protein is CATSRVGRWGGELFF. For the CDR3, the DNA is TGTGCCACCAGCAGAGTCGGGAGGTGGGGCGGGGAGCTGTTTTTT.

Only one count was recorded for this clone. This chain connects TRBV5-4 to TRBJ2-5; TRBD2 aligns across 9 bases. J gave up 1 base and V 3 bases, and 7 bases lay outside the gene matches. The CDR3 length is 16 residues. Germline V gene data show CDR1 as SGHNT and CDR2 as YYREEE (reference sequence). Written as DNA, the CDR3 is TGTGCCAGCAGCTCCCCCCGGCGGGAGGGCCAAGAGACCCAGTACTTC. Residues: CASSSPRREGQETQYF. The complete variable domain, with remaining parts taken from reference TRBV5-4 and TRBJ2-5, reads ETGVTQSPTHLIKTRGQQVTLRCSSQSGHNTVSWYQQALGQGPQFIFQYYREEENGRGNFPPRFSGLQFPNYSSELNVNALELDDSALYLCASSSPRREGQETQYFGPGTRLLVL.

The chain couples TRBV5-1 to TRBJ1-4; TRBD1 matches at 12 bases. The germline CDR1 and CDR2 sequences are SGHRS and YFSETQ. The ends lost 0 bases at V and 2 bases at J; junction bases unmatched: 5. CDR3 length equals 18 residues. The CDR3 DNA sequence: TGCGCCAGCAGCTTGGCCGGGGGACAGGGGGCTACTAATGAAAAACTGTTTTTT. The encoded protein is CASSLAGGQGATNEKLFF.

The V call is TRBV6-5, the J call TRBJ1-3; D is uncertain. The germline CDR1 and CDR2 sequences are MNHEY and SVGAGI. CDR3 size: 15 residues. Trimming took 6 bases from V and 0 from J, leaving 12 bases between them. CDR3 residues: CASRPQRLSGNTIYF. CDR3 sequence (DNA): TGTGCCAGCAGGCCACAGCGACTCTCTGGAAACACCATATATTTT.

J is TRBJ2-7 and V is TRBV19; the match to TRBD1 covers 8 bases. Per the germline V gene, CDR1 is LNHDA and CDR2 is SQIVND (reference sequence). Germline trimming cut 7 bases from V and 3 bases from J; bases unmatched to any gene: 8. The CDR3 covers 14 residues. CDR3 amino acids: CASKLATGDYEQYF. In DNA form, the CDR3 reads TGTGCCAGTAAACTCGCGACAGGGGACTACGAGCAGTACTTC.

The rearrangement links TRBV7-9 to TRBJ1-1, with D hard to call. This CDR3 contains 14 residues. V was cut by 2 bases and J by 4 bases, with 11 bases left in between. CDR1 is SEHNR and CDR2 is FQNEAQ in the germline V gene (reference sequence). CDR3 region: CASSLNGGSTEAFF. DNA of the CDR3: TGTGCCAGCAGCTTAAATGGTGGGAGCACTGAAGCTTTCTTT.

The V gene is TRBV5-1, the J gene TRBJ1-1; D unclear. Between the trimmed V and J ends, which lost 2 bases and 3 bases, there was a span of 11 bases. Germline loops: CDR1 SGHRS, CDR2 YFSETQ. The CDR3 extends over 14 amino acids. In DNA form, the CDR3 reads TGCGCCAGCAGCTTTAGACGCCGGTACACTGAAGCTTTCTTT. It translates to CASSFRRRYTEAFF.

CDR3 residues: CASSLNRGGDQPQHF. The CDR3 DNA reads as TGTGCCAGCTCACTTAACCGGGGTGGGGATCAGCCCCAGCATTTT. The chain combines TRBV18 with TRBJ1-5; the D is unclear. Trimming removed 4 bases from V and 5 bases from J, with 15 bases in between. This CDR3 spans 15 amino acids. Per the germline V gene, CDR1 is KGHSH and CDR2 is LQKENI.

The chain links TRBV19 to TRBJ1-1; D unclear. Germline lookup yields CDR1 LNHDA and CDR2 SQIVND (reference sequence). The V gene lost 5 bases and the J gene lost 2 bases, with 15 bases spanning the gap. The CDR3 runs to 15 residues. The CDR3, as DNA: TGTGCCAGTAGTCCAATGGCAGGATTTAACACTGAAGCTTTCTTT. This encodes CASSPMAGFNTEAFF.

The sample holds one count of this clone. The V call is TRBV29-1, the J call TRBJ2-7; the match to TRBD1 covers 7 bases. Germline CDR1 is SQVTM and CDR2 is ANQGSEA. V lost 7 bases to trimming and J lost 4 bases; unmatched junction nucleotides: 10. The CDR3 runs 13 residues. The CDR3 loop is CSASRTGPYEQYF. For the CDR3, the DNA is TGCAGCGCCAGCCGGACAGGACCTTACGAGCAGTACTTC.

V usage is TRBV7-6 and J usage is TRBJ1-4; D gene unclear. CDR1 is SGHVS, CDR2 FNYEAQ, per germline. V lost 5 bases and J 10 bases, leaving 14 bases between the germline ends. The CDR3 runs to 13 residues. This CDR3 reads CASSLEAYSKLFF. The CDR3 nucleotides read TGTGCCAGCAGCCTCGAGGCCTATTCAAAACTGTTTTTT.

The chain is built from TRBV7-6 and TRBJ1-3; no clear D gene. Trimming removed 3 bases at V and 3 bases at J, with 18 bases between. The CDR3 length is 17 residues. CDR1 is SGHVS, CDR2 FNYEAQ, per germline. The CDR3 here is CASSLQGASSHGNTIYF. The DNA of the CDR3 is TGTGCCAGCAGCTTGCAAGGAGCTTCATCCCATGGAAACACCATATATTTT.

CDR3 coding DNA: TGTGCCAGCGCCTTCGGGAAGGCCCCCTACAATGAGCAGTTCTTC. This encodes CASAFGKAPYNEQFF. The rearrangement links TRBV27 to TRBJ2-1; tentative D call: TRBD2 (5 bases). In germline, CDR1 is MNHEY, CDR2 SMNVEV (reference sequence). The V end was cut by 8 bases, the J end by 2 bases, with 16 bases between. This CDR3 is built from 15 residues.

This clone was seen only once. One end of the junction fails to match germline, which may point to a read error. This rearrangement joins TRBV5-6 to TRBJ2-7; 7 bases are shared with TRBD1. Germline CDR1 and CDR2: SGHDT and YYEEEE. This CDR3 region has 12 residues. CDR3 in DNA: TGTGCCAGCAGCAGGAGAGGGCAGGGGGAACTCTTC. Translating it yields CASSRRGQGELF.

The chain uses TRBV19 and TRBJ1-6; TRBD1 matches 7 bases. Losses at the gene ends were 8 bases for V and 7 bases for J; bases not matched to a gene: 5. The CDR3 sequence is 13 residues long. In germline, CDR1 is LNHDA, CDR2 SQIVND (reference sequence). CDR3 amino acids: CASSQGGNSPLHF. CDR3 DNA: TGTGCCAGTTCCCAGGGGGGGAATTCACCCCTCCACTTT.

This sequence joins TRBV18 and TRBJ2-1, with D possibly being TRBD1 (6 bases). Trimming took off 6 bases at V and 6 bases at J, with 9 bases between the two ends. The CDR3 consists of 12 residues. Germline lookup yields CDR1 KGHSH and CDR2 LQKENI. CDR3 region: CASSQGGNEQFF. The CDR3 DNA is TGTGCCAGCTCCCAAGGGGGCAATGAGCAGTTCTTC.

This chain joins TRBV6-6 and TRBJ1-1, with D unresolved. Germline V gene lookup returns CDR1 MNHNY and CDR2 SVGAGI (reference sequence). Trimming shortened V by 4 bases and J by 6 bases, and 12 bases separated the two germline ends. The CDR3 sequence is 13 residues long. The DNA for the CDR3 is TGTGCCAGCAGTTTGACATCCAGCCCTGAAGCTTTCTTT. This codes for CASSLTSSPEAFF.

The chain carries TRBV7-9 and TRBJ1-1; the D gene is possibly TRBD1 (5 bases). V gave up 1 base and J gave up 4 bases, with 10 bases separating them. The length of the CDR3 is 14 residues. The germline V gene has CDR1 SEHNR and CDR2 FQNEAQ (reference sequence). CDR3 region: CASSLDAGSTEAFF. CDR3 nucleotides: TGTGCCAGCAGCTTAGATGCAGGGAGCACTGAAGCTTTCTTT. Together with reference TRBV7-9 and TRBJ1-1, the CDR3 gives the full variable domain: DTGVSQNPRHKITKRGQNVTFRCDPISEHNRLYWYRQTLGQGPEFLTYFQNEAQLEKSRLLSDRFSAERPKGSFSTLEIQRTEQGDSAMYLCASSLDAGSTEAFFGQGTRLTVV.

The chain is built from TRBV7-3 and TRBJ2-1, with 9 bases lining up with TRBD2. The germline V gene encodes CDR1 SGHTA and CDR2 FQGTGA. This CDR3 has 16 amino acids. Unmatched junction bases numbered 5, after V lost 3 bases and J lost 2 bases. In nucleotides, the CDR3 is TGTGCCAGCAGCTTTACTAGCGGGTTAGCCTACAATGAGCAGTTCTTC. The encoded protein is CASSFTSGLAYNEQFF.

The rearrangement links TRBV5-4 to TRBJ1-3; no reliable D call. CDR3 length: 15 amino acids. Germline V gene sequence: CDR1 SGHNT, CDR2 YYREEE (reference sequence). Trimming took off 2 bases at V and 3 bases at J, with 12 bases between the two ends. The CDR3 region is CASSLDSGVGNTIYF. As DNA, the CDR3 is TGTGCCAGCAGCTTAGATTCTGGGGTTGGAAACACCATATATTTT.

DNA for the CDR3: TGTGCCAGCAGTGAGCAGTTTCGGGCCACTGAAGCTTTCTTT. The encoded protein is CASSEQFRATEAFF. V usage is TRBV6-4 and J usage is TRBJ1-1; D remains ambiguous. Germline CDR1 reads MRHNA; CDR2 reads SNTAGT. This CDR3 comprises 14 residues. V dropped 3 bases and J dropped 4 bases, with 12 bases sitting between them.

The sample holds a few counts of this clone. The rearrangement links TRBV14 to TRBJ1-2, with unresolved D. CDR3 length equals 17 residues. In germline, CDR1 is SGHDN, CDR2 FVKESK. Trimming took off 2 bases at V and 5 bases at J, with 21 bases between the two ends. The CDR3 loop reads CASSQRGTVRGEYGYTF. The CDR3, as DNA: TGTGCCAGCAGCCAAAGAGGAACGGTGAGAGGAGAGTATGGCTACACCTTC.